Described below is a single T cell receptor (beta chain) sequence and its context. Trimming stripped 4 bases from V and 5 bases from J, with 11 bases between. Germline lookup yields CDR1 GTSNPN and CDR2 SVGIG (reference sequence). CDR3 length equals 12 residues. TCRdb keeps only in-frame clones here, not all; method: immunoSEQ multiplex PCR. The sample carries roughly 130,000 clones, approximately 84% recorded once. Specified time point: pretreatment peripheral blood. These data come from a study of PD-L1 blockade in urothelial cancer. The TCR was taken from a man over 45 with urothelial cancer. Here the sequenced sample was PBMCs, taken around atezolizumab (anti-PD-L1) treatment. The chain recombines TRBV30 with TRBJ1-2; tentative D call: TRBD1 (5 bases). CDR3 loop: CAWKVGGYGYTF. DNA for the CDR3: TGTGCCTGGAAAGTGGGGGGTTATGGCTACACCTTC.